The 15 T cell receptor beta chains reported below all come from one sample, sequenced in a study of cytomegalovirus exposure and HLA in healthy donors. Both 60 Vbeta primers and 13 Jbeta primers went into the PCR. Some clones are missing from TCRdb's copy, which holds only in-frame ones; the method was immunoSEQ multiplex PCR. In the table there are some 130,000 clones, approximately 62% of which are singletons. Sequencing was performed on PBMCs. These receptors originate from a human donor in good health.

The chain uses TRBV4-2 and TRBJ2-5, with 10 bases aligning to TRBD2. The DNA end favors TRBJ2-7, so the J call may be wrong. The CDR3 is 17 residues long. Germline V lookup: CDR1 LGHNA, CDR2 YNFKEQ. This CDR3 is CASSQEWASGSLYEQYF. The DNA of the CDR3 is TGTGCCAGCAGCCAAGAGTGGGCTAGCGGGAGTCTTTACGAGCAGTACTTC.

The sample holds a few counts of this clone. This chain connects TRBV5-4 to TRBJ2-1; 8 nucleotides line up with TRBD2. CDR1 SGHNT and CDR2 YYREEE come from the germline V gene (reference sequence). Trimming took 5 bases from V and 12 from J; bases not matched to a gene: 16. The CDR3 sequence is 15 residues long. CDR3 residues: CASRVGGETGGRQFF. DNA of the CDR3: TGTGCCAGCAGGGTGGGGGGCGAGACGGGAGGGAGGCAGTTCTTC.

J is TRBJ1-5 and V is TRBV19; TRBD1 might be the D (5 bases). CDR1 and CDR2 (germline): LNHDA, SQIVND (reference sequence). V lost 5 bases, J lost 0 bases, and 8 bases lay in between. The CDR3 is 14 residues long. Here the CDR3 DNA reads TGTGCCAGTAGTGCCAGGGATAGCAATCAGCCCCAGCATTTT. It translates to CASSARDSNQPQHF.

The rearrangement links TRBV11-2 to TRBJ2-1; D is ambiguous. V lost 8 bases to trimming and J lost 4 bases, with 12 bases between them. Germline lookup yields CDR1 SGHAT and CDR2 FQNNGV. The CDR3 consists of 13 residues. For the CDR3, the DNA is TGTGCCAGCCGCCGGGTAGGTTACAATGAGCAGTTCTTC. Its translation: CASRRVGYNEQFF.

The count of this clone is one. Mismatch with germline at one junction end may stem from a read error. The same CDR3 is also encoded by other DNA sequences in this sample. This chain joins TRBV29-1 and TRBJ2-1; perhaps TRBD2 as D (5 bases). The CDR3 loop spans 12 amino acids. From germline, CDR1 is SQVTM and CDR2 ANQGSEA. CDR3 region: CSAVLDSNEQFF. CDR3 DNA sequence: TGTAGCGCCGTTCTAGATTCCAATGAGCAGTTCTTC.

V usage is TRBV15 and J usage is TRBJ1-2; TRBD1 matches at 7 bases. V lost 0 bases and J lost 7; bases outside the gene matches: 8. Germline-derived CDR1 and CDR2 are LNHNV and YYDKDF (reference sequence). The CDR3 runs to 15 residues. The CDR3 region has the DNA TGTGCCACCAGCAGAGATATCGACAGGGCGAGTGGCTACACCTTC. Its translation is CATSRDIDRASGYTF. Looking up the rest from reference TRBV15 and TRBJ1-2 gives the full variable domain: DAMVIQNPRYQVTQFGKPVTLSCSQTLNHNVMYWYQQKSSQAPKLLFHYYDKDFNNEADTPDNFQSRRPNTSFCFLDIRSPGLGDTAMYLCATSRDIDRASGYTFGSGTRLTVV.

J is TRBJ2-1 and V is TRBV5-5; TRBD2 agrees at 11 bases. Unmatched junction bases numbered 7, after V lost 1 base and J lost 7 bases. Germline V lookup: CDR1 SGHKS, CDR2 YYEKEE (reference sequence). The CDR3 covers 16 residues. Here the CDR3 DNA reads TGTGCCAGCAGCTTGAGGGGGCGACTAGCGGGGAATGAGCAGTTCTTC. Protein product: CASSLRGRLAGNEQFF.

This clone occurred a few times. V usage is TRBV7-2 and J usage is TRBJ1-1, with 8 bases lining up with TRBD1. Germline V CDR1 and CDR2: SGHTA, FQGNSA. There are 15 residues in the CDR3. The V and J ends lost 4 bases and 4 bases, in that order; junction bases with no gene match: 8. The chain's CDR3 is CASSSSGGAVTEAFF. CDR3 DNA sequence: TGTGCCAGCAGCTCCTCAGGGGGCGCGGTCACTGAAGCTTTCTTT.

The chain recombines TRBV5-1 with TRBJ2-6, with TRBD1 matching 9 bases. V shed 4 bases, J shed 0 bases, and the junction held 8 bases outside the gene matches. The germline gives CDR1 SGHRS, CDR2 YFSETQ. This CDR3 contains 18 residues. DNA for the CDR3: TGCGCCAGCAGCCCGGGACAGGGTGAACTCTCTGGGGCCAACGTCCTGACTTTC. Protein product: CASSPGQGELSGANVLTF.

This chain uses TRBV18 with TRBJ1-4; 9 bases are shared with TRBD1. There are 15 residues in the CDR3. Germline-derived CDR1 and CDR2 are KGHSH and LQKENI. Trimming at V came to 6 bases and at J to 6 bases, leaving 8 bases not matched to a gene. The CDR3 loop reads CASSPNRGRDEKLFF. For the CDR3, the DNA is TGTGCCAGCTCGCCCAACAGGGGGCGCGATGAAAAACTGTTTTTT.

In nucleotides, the CDR3 is TGTGCCAGCTCCCTAGCGGGAGGAGGGTCCTACAATGAGCAGTTCTTC. This sequence encodes CASSLAGGGSYNEQFF. V usage is TRBV18 and J usage is TRBJ2-1; 11 nucleotides align to TRBD2. Germline V gives CDR1 KGHSH, CDR2 LQKENI. This CDR3 has 16 residues. Unmatched junction bases numbered 5, after V lost 6 bases and J lost 1 base.

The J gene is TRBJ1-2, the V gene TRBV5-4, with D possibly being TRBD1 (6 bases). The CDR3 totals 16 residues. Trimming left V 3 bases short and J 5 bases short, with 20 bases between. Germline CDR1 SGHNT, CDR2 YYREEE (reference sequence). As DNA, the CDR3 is TGTGCCAGCAGCTCCCAGTCGGGACAACCGGGTTATGGCTACACCTTC. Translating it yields CASSSQSGQPGYGYTF.

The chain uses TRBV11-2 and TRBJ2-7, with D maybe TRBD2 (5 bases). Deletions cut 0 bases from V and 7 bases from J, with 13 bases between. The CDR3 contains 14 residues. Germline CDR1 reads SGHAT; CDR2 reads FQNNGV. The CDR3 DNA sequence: TGTGCCAGCAGCTTAGATCAGTTGGCGGGTGAGCAGTACTTC. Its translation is CASSLDQLAGEQYF.

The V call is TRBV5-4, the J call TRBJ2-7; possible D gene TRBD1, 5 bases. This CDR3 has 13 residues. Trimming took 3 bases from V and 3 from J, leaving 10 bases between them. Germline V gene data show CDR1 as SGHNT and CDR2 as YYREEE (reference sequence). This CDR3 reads CASSSAQDYEQYF. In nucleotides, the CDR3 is TGTGCCAGCAGCTCTGCACAGGACTACGAGCAGTACTTC.

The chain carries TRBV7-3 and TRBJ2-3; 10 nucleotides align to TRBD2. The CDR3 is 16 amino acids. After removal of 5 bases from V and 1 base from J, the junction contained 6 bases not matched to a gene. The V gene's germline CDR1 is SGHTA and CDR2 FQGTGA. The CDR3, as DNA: TGTGCCAGCAGCCGTCCTCTAGCGGGGGGCACAGATACGCAGTATTTT. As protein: CASSRPLAGGTDTQYF.